This TCR beta chain derives from a study of breast tumors, draining lymph nodes, adjacent tissues. Findings and limits, study-wide: The lymph node origin of tumor T cells was framed as consistent with a hypothesis, not demonstrated. Luminal-like breast cancer showed significantly greater tumor-nontumor repertoire similarity than basal-like breast cancer did. Tumor repertoires ranked between lymph nodes and nontumor tissue in diversity, with V and J gene preferences.

TCRdb reanalysed the multiplex PCR reads using MiXCR and keeps one entry per CDR3 protein. This sample has about 24,000 distinct CDR3 sequences, with 68% found just once. With respect to this clonotype: What it binds is not known.

Looked up from germline, CDR1 is MNHNS and CDR2 is SASEGT. The CDR3 sequence is 16 residues long. Unmatched junction bases numbered 13, after V lost 2 bases and J lost 7 bases. The chain links TRBV6-1 to TRBJ2-5; 7 bases align to TRBD2. The sequence was collected from a female donor with breast cancer. Some clones in this sample may be carry-over from other donors' samples. The sample consisted of tumor-adjacent breast tissue. Here the CDR3 reads CASSEIVAGRGGTQYF. Here the CDR3 DNA reads TGTGCCAGCAGTGAAATAGTGGCAGGGAGGGGTGGGACCCAGTACTTC.